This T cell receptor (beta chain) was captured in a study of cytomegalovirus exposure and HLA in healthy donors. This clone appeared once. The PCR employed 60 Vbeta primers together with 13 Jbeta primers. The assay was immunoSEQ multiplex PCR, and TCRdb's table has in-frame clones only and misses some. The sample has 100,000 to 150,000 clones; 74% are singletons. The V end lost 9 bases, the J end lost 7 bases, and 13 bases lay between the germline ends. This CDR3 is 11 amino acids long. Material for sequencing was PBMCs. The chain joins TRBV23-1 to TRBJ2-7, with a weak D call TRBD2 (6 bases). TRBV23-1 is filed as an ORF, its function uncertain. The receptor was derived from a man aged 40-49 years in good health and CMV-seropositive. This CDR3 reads CASRTGVEQYF. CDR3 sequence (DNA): TGCGCCAGTCGCACGGGGGTAGAGCAGTACTTC.